The rows below give T cell receptor beta chains drawn from one sample of a study of blood T cell repertoires in COVID-19. Assay: immunoSEQ multiplex PCR; the TCRdb copy retains only in-frame clones and omits some. The repertoire includes around 200,000 clones, about four fifths of them detected once, and under 7% sits in the top ten. The specimen was peripheral blood. Receptors were obtained from a woman aged 40 to 49 with COVID-19, enrolled during active disease. Both conserved end residues are part of each CDR3. Each record gives: J gene, clone size, D gene, V gene, CDR3 protein, CDR3 DNA. D genes are given only for firm matches. Expanded clones are given a class, and other clones once, few, many or no size at all.

TRBJ1-3 | - | TRBD1 | TRBV7-9 | CASSVFGTDSGNTIYF | TGTGCCAGCAGCGTATTTGGGACAGACTCTGGAAACACCATATATTTT
TRBJ2-7 | - | - | TRBV7-6 | CASSLQGYEQYF | TGTGCCAGCAGCTTGCAGGGCTACGAGCAGTACTTC
TRBJ2-7 | - | - | TRBV15 | CATSTEQGYSYEQYF | TGTGCCACCAGCACGGAACAGGGTTACTCCTACGAGCAGTACTTC
TRBJ2-1 | - | TRBD1 | TRBV19 | CASSIGVGWGQVPNNEQFF | TGTGCCAGTAGTATAGGGGTCGGTTGGGGACAGGTGCCTAACAATGAGCAGTTCTTC
TRBJ2-2 | many | - | TRBV7-3 | CASSSPRGELFF | TGTGCCAGCAGCTCTCCCCGTGGGGAGCTGTTTTTT
TRBJ1-3 | many | - | TRBV9 | CASSYGNTIYF | TGTGCCAGCAGCTATGGAAACACCATATATTTT
TRBJ2-5 | - | - | TRBV5-1 | CASSFSGQETQYF | TGCGCCAGCAGCTTTTCGGGCCAAGAGACCCAGTACTTC
TRBJ1-2 | few | - | TRBV3-1/TRBV3-2 | CASSPTSNYGYTF | TGTGCCAGCAGCCCGACTTCTAACTATGGCTACACCTTC
TRBJ2-7 | - | - | TRBV5-5 | CASSLAQANYEQYF | TGTGCCAGCAGCTTGGCCCAGGCCAACTACGAGCAGTACTTC
TRBJ2-2 | - | - | TRBV5-8 | CASSFRTGELFF | TGTGCCAGCAGCTTTCGGACCGGGGAGCTGTTTTTT
TRBJ2-3 | - | - | TRBV9 | CASSVGDTADTQYF | TGTGCCAGCAGCGTAGGGGACACGGCGGATACGCAGTATTTT
TRBJ1-2 | - | - | TRBV6-5 | CASIFSGGNYGYTF | TGTGCCAGCATTTTTTCCGGAGGAAACTATGGCTACACCTTC
TRBJ1-6 | - | TRBD1 | TRBV12-5 | CASGTGDSPLHF | TGTGCTAGTGGTACAGGGGATTCACCCCTCCACTTT
TRBJ2-5 | - | TRBD1 | TRBV5-1 | CASSFGTGVRETQYF | TGCGCCAGCAGCTTTGGGACAGGGGTTAGGGAGACCCAGTACTTC
TRBJ2-2 | few | - | TRBV5-1 | CASSWEGDTGELFF | TGCGCCAGCAGCTGGGAGGGGGACACCGGGGAGCTGTTTTTT
TRBJ2-1 | - | - | TRBV7-9 | CASSSRGAVGHNEQFF | TGTGCCAGCAGTTCTAGGGGCGCAGTCGGGCACAATGAGCAGTTCTTC
TRBJ1-5 | - | - | TRBV2 | CASSARARRSNQPQHF | TGTGCCAGCAGTGCGAGGGCGAGGCGTAGCAATCAGCCCCAGCATTTT
TRBJ1-2 | - | - | TRBV5-4 | CASSLVGGGYGYTF | TGTGCCAGCAGCTTGGTAGGGGGGGGATATGGCTACACCTTC
TRBJ1-1 | - | - | TRBV6-1 | CASNPGQTNTEAFF | TGTGCCAGCAACCCTGGACAGACGAACACTGAAGCTTTCTTT
TRBJ2-3 | - | - | TRBV5-1 | CASTDSSSTDTQYF | TGCGCCAGCACTGACAGTTCTAGCACAGATACGCAGTATTTT
TRBJ1-4 | - | - | TRBV25-1 | CASPELRFLDEKLFF | TGTGCCAGTCCCGAATTGCGGTTTTTGGATGAAAAACTGTTTTTT
TRBJ2-1 | - | TRBD2 | TRBV6-4 | CASSDGQREGSYNEQFF | TGTGCCAGCAGTGACGGCCAGCGGGAGGGCTCCTACAATGAGCAGTTCTTC
TRBJ2-7 | - | - | TRBV15 | CATSRDSSVLPSSYEQYF | TGTGCCACCAGCAGAGATTCGTCGGTCCTCCCAAGCTCCTACGAGCAGTACTTC
TRBJ2-5 | - | - | TRBV12-5 | CASGLGLQETQYF | TGTGCTAGCGGCCTTGGGCTCCAAGAGACCCAGTACTTC
TRBJ1-6 | once | TRBD1 | TRBV2 | CASSEVLTGTNSPLHF | TGTGCCAGCAGTGAAGTGTTGACAGGGACTAATTCACCCCTCCACTTT
TRBJ2-3 | - | TRBD1 | TRBV5-4 | CASSLGPGGQDTQYF | TGTGCCAGCAGCTTGGGGCCAGGGGGCCAGGATACGCAGTATTTT
TRBJ1-1 | - | - | TRBV6-5 | CASSYQNTEAFF | TGTGCCAGCAGTTACCAGAACACTGAAGCTTTCTTT
TRBJ2-5 | - | TRBD1 | TRBV6-5 | CASSLQGSQETQYF | TGTGCCAGCAGTTTACAGGGGTCCCAAGAGACCCAGTACTTC
TRBJ1-2 | few | - | TRBV10-1 | CARTTPNGTAQGSNYGYTF | TGCGCCAGAACCACGCCCAACGGCACTGCCCAGGGATCTAACTATGGCTACACCTTC
TRBJ1-2 | - | TRBD1 | TRBV28 | CASSLGTAVFNYGYTF | TGTGCCAGCAGTCTCGGGACAGCCGTTTTTAACTATGGCTACACCTTC
TRBJ1-1 | - | - | TRBV6-5 | CASSPQVMSAEAFF | TGTGCCAGCAGTCCACAGGTAATGAGTGCTGAAGCTTTCTTT
TRBJ2-3 | once | TRBD1 | TRBV6-5 | CASRQGAGDTQYF | TGTGCCAGCAGACAGGGGGCGGGAGATACGCAGTATTTT
TRBJ2-7 | - | - | TRBV7-6 | CASSLTGSLVYEQYF | TGTGCCAGCAGCTTGACGGGTAGCTTGGTATACGAGCAGTACTTC
TRBJ1-1 | - | - | TRBV6-6 | CASSSSAQATEAFF | TGTGCCAGCAGTTCAAGTGCCCAGGCCACTGAAGCTTTCTTT
TRBJ2-7 | few | - | TRBV10-1 | CASSECRDTFSYEQYF | TGCGCCAGCAGTGAATGTCGGGACACATTCTCCTACGAGCAGTACTTC
TRBJ1-4 | - | - | TRBV3-1/TRBV3-2 | CASSPSYTGPNEKLFF | TGTGCCAGCAGCCCTTCTTATACAGGCCCTAATGAAAAACTGTTTTTT
TRBJ2-1 | - | TRBD2 | TRBV14 | CASSPWGAGGEQFF | TGTGCCAGCAGCCCTTGGGGGGCGGGGGGTGAGCAGTTCTTC
TRBJ2-1 | - | TRBD1 | TRBV5-4 | CASNLGTGHNEQFF | TGTGCCAGCAACCTTGGGACAGGGCACAATGAGCAGTTCTTC
TRBJ1-1 | - | - | TRBV5-1 | CASSFGGQTEAFF | TGCGCCAGCAGCTTCGGAGGGCAAACTGAAGCTTTCTTT
TRBJ1-5 | - | TRBD1 | TRBV19 | CASNGQGLQPQHF | TGTGCCAGTAATGGACAGGGGCTTCAGCCCCAGCATTTT
TRBJ1-6 | - | - | TRBV2 | CASSEQSAAGSPLHF | TGTGCCAGCAGTGAGCAGTCTGCCGCGGGATCACCCCTCCACTTT
TRBJ2-4 | - | - | TRBV6-5 | CASSYSVAAGKNIQYF | TGTGCCAGCAGTTACTCGGTCGCGGCGGGCAAAAACATTCAGTACTTC
TRBJ2-1 | - | TRBD2 | TRBV9 | CASSVDERGAYNEQFF | TGTGCCAGCAGCGTAGATGAGCGGGGGGCCTACAATGAGCAGTTCTTC
TRBJ2-3 | once | TRBD2 | TRBV10-1 | CASSGGGLAVSTDTQYF | TGCGCCAGCAGTGGGGGGGGACTAGCGGTAAGCACAGATACGCAGTATTTT
TRBJ1-2 | - | TRBD1 | TRBV7-6 | CASSNPRLTGEGYTF | TGTGCCAGCAGCAATCCTCGACTGACAGGGGAGGGCTACACCTTC
TRBJ1-2 | - | TRBD1 | TRBV10-3 | CAITSETGGASYGYTF | TGTGCCATCACGTCCGAAACAGGGGGCGCAAGCTATGGCTACACCTTC
TRBJ2-1 | - | TRBD1 | TRBV11-3 | CASSQRTGGEDEQFF | TGTGCCAGCAGCCAAAGGACAGGGGGCGAGGATGAGCAGTTCTTC
TRBJ1-6 | - | - | TRBV4-3 | CASSQDQGRARPLHF | TGCGCCAGCAGCCAAGATCAGGGGAGGGCGAGACCCCTCCACTTT
TRBJ1-1 | - | TRBD1 | TRBV5-1 | CASRPQGAGMNTEAFF | TGCGCCAGCAGACCTCAGGGGGCGGGGATGAACACTGAAGCTTTCTTT
TRBJ1-6 | - | - | TRBV10-3 | CAISEGGNHSPLHF | TGTGCCATCAGTGAGGGAGGGAATCATTCACCCCTCCACTTT
TRBJ1-5 | - | - | TRBV7-2 | CASSYRGDQPQHF | TGTGCCAGCAGCTACCGGGGTGATCAGCCCCAGCATTTT
TRBJ2-7 | - | - | TRBV27 | CASSLRPLGGLTYEQYF | TGTGCCAGCAGTTTACGACCTCTAGGAGGTCTGACCTACGAGCAGTACTTC
TRBJ1-1 | - | - | TRBV5-4 | CASSPRQVVNTEAFF | TGTGCCAGCAGCCCTCGACAGGTCGTGAACACTGAAGCTTTCTTT
TRBJ2-3 | - | - | TRBV7-8 | CASSLRGATQYF | TGTGCCAGCAGCTTACGTGGAGCTACGCAGTATTTT
TRBJ1-1 | - | - | TRBV5-1 | CASSLYPQGNTEAFF | TGCGCCAGCAGCTTGTATCCACAGGGTAACACTGAAGCTTTCTTT
TRBJ2-3 | - | - | TRBV30 | CAWSFPGTPTQYF | TGTGCCTGGAGCTTCCCCGGGACTCCTACGCAGTATTTT